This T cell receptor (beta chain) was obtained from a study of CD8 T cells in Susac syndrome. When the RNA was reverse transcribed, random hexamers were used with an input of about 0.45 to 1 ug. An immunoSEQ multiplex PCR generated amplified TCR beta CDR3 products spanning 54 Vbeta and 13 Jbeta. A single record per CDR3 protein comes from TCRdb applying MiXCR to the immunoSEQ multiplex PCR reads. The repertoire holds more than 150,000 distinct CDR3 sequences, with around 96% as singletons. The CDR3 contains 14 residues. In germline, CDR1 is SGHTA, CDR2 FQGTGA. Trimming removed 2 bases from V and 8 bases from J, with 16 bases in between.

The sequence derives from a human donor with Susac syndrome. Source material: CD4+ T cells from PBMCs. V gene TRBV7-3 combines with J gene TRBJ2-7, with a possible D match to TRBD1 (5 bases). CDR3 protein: CASSLSTGMAQQYF. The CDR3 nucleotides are TGTGCCAGCAGCTTATCCACAGGAATGGCTCAGCAGTACTTC. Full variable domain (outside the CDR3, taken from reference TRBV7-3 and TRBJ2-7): GAGVSQTPSNKVTEKGKYVELRCDPISGHTALYWYRQSLGQGPEFLIYFQGTGAADDSGLPNDRFFAVRPEGSVSTLKIQRTERGDSAVYLCASSLSTGMAQQYFGPGTRLTVT.